This T cell receptor (beta chain) was documented in a study of cytomegalovirus exposure and HLA in healthy donors. Germline CDR1 SGHVS, CDR2 FQNEAQ. Between the trimmed V and J ends, which lost 6 bases and 2 bases, there was a span of 13 bases. This CDR3 region has 14 residues. Study-wide findings and caveats: Segments of the TCR beta V type were, in most cases, productive about 87% or about 30% of the time in an earlier analysis. For most TCR sequences rarity was the rule, although some public TCRs occurred in many donors.

As for this clone: Its antigen remains unidentified.

The PCR was carried out with 60 Vbeta primers and 13 Jbeta primers. This table comes from immunoSEQ multiplex PCR, and its TCRdb copy is limited to in-frame clones, with some not included. The sample contains about 110,000 clones, roughly four fifths of which appear only once. This chain uses TRBV7-8 with TRBJ2-5; TRBD1 is a possible D gene (6 bases). This sequence was found in a woman aged 45-59 years in good health and CMV-seropositive. Sequencing used PBMCs. CDR3 in DNA: TGTGCCAGCAGTCCCCTGACAGGACAAGAGACCCAGTACTTC. As protein: CASSPLTGQETQYF.